Listed below are T cell receptor beta chains from one sample, sequenced in a study of shared clonotypes between healthy human individuals. Measured with immunoSEQ multiplex PCR; TCRdb has only the in-frame clones, and not every one. The repertoire has about 1 million clones, about 75% of them found once; the top ten carry roughly 1.4%. The sample consisted of memory CD4+ T cells sorted from blood. The receptor source for this set is a man between 18 and 35 years old in good health. Each CDR3 is given with its conserved first and last residue. The D gene is left open where the match is weak. Only some rows state a clone size, as once, few, many or a class for expanded clones.

CDR3 protein: CASNPDSNYGYTF
CDR3 DNA: TGTGCCAGCAACCCCGACAGCAACTATGGCTACACCTTC
J gene: TRBJ1-2
clone size: -
D gene: -
V gene: TRBV2

CDR3 protein: CASSPTPGGVTGELFF
CDR3 DNA: TGCGCCAGCAGCCCCACTCCAGGGGGCGTCACCGGGGAGCTGTTTTTT
J gene: TRBJ2-2
clone size: -
D gene: TRBD1
V gene: TRBV5-1

CDR3 protein: CASSVGARGPDTQYF
CDR3 DNA: TGTGCCAGCAGCGTAGGGGCGCGGGGTCCAGATACGCAGTATTTT
J gene: TRBJ2-3
clone size: many
D gene: -
V gene: TRBV9

CDR3 protein: CASSQTGFNEQFF
CDR3 DNA: TGTGCCAGCAGCCAGACAGGGTTCAATGAGCAGTTCTTC
J gene: TRBJ2-1
clone size: -
D gene: TRBD1
V gene: TRBV6-6

CDR3 protein: CASSQQQGLQETQYF
CDR3 DNA: TGTGCCAGCAGTCAACAACAGGGGCTCCAAGAGACCCAGTACTTC
J gene: TRBJ2-5
clone size: -
D gene: TRBD1
V gene: TRBV6-6

CDR3 protein: CASSQDRGPYEQYF
CDR3 DNA: TGTGCCAGCAGCCAAGACCGGGGCCCCTACGAGCAGTACTTC
J gene: TRBJ2-7
clone size: -
D gene: -
V gene: TRBV6-5

CDR3 protein: CASSGQGKSTDTQYF
CDR3 DNA: TGTGCCAGCAGCGGACAGGGGAAAAGCACAGATACGCAGTATTTT
J gene: TRBJ2-3
clone size: -
D gene: TRBD1
V gene: TRBV6-1

CDR3 protein: CACHFAGNTGELFF
CDR3 DNA: TGTGCCTGCCACTTCGCCGGTAACACCGGGGAGCTGTTTTTT
J gene: TRBJ2-2
clone size: -
D gene: -
V gene: TRBV30

CDR3 protein: CASSQGGTGNQPQHF
CDR3 DNA: TGTGCCAGCAGCCAAGGGGGTACAGGCAATCAGCCCCAGCATTTT
J gene: TRBJ1-5
clone size: -
D gene: -
V gene: TRBV7-2

CDR3 protein: CASSLDRGYNSPLHF
CDR3 DNA: TGCGCCAGCAGCTTGGACAGGGGCTATAATTCACCCCTCCACTTT
J gene: TRBJ1-6
clone size: -
D gene: TRBD1
V gene: TRBV5-1

CDR3 protein: CASQQGAATEAFF
CDR3 DNA: TGTGCCTCCCAACAGGGGGCAGCCACTGAAGCTTTCTTT
J gene: TRBJ1-1
clone size: -
D gene: TRBD1
V gene: TRBV30

CDR3 protein: CASSRDASSGANVLTF
CDR3 DNA: TGTGCCAGCAGTCGGGACGCCAGCTCTGGGGCCAACGTCCTGACTTTC
J gene: TRBJ2-6
clone size: -
D gene: -
V gene: TRBV2

CDR3 protein: CASSPPSGSNEQFF
CDR3 DNA: TGTGCCAGCTCACCCCCTAGCGGGAGTAATGAGCAGTTCTTC
J gene: TRBJ2-1
clone size: -
D gene: TRBD2
V gene: TRBV18

CDR3 protein: CATHGGMSTDTQYF
CDR3 DNA: TGTGCCACTCACGGAGGGATGAGTACAGATACGCAGTATTTT
J gene: TRBJ2-3
clone size: once
D gene: -
V gene: TRBV10-3

CDR3 protein: CASSASGANNSPLHF
CDR3 DNA: TGTGCCAGCAGCGCCTCAGGGGCAAATAATTCACCCCTCCACTTT
J gene: TRBJ1-6
clone size: -
D gene: -
V gene: TRBV9

CDR3 protein: CASREGSGGYQETQYF
CDR3 DNA: TGTGCCAGCAGAGAGGGCAGCGGGGGATACCAAGAGACCCAGTACTTC
J gene: TRBJ2-5
clone size: -
D gene: TRBD2
V gene: TRBV5-8

CDR3 protein: CASSLATGTYEQYF
CDR3 DNA: TGCGCCAGCTCCCTTGCGACAGGGACCTACGAGCAGTACTTC
J gene: TRBJ2-7
clone size: -
D gene: TRBD1
V gene: TRBV10-2

CDR3 protein: CASSYGGDPLETQYF
CDR3 DNA: TGTGCCAGCAGTTACGGTGGTGATCCGTTGGAGACCCAGTACTTC
J gene: TRBJ2-5
clone size: once
D gene: -
V gene: TRBV6-5

CDR3 protein: CASSVGQNTEAFF
CDR3 DNA: TGCGCCAGCAGCGTGGGACAGAACACTGAAGCTTTCTTT
J gene: TRBJ1-1
clone size: few
D gene: -
V gene: TRBV5-1

CDR3 protein: CASSQDFVAVRSGNSNTQYF
CDR3 DNA: TGTGCCAGCAGCCAAGATTTCGTCGCGGTTCGAAGCGGGAACTCTAATACGCAGTATTTT
J gene: TRBJ2-3
clone size: -
D gene: TRBD2
V gene: TRBV4-2

CDR3 protein: CASTIALNEKLFF
CDR3 DNA: TGTGCCAGCACTATCGCCCTTAATGAAAAACTGTTTTTT
J gene: TRBJ1-4
clone size: -
D gene: -
V gene: TRBV28

CDR3 protein: CASSLAVDMVKETQYF
CDR3 DNA: TGTGCCAGCAGCTTAGCGGTGGACATGGTCAAGGAGACCCAGTACTTC
J gene: TRBJ2-5
clone size: -
D gene: -
V gene: TRBV7-2

CDR3 protein: CASSLEDRAGELFF
CDR3 DNA: TGTGCCAGCAGCTTAGAGGACAGAGCCGGGGAGCTGTTTTTT
J gene: TRBJ2-2
clone size: -
D gene: -
V gene: TRBV11-3

CDR3 protein: CASSPRDRGTETQYF
CDR3 DNA: TGTGCCAGCAGTCCCCGGGACAGGGGAACTGAGACCCAGTACTTC
J gene: TRBJ2-5
clone size: -
D gene: TRBD1
V gene: TRBV27

CDR3 protein: CASSVLPVYGYTF
CDR3 DNA: TGTGCCAGCAGTGTGCTTCCCGTCTATGGCTACACCTTC
J gene: TRBJ1-2
clone size: once
D gene: -
V gene: TRBV2

CDR3 protein: CASSVRQGNGETQYF
CDR3 DNA: TGTGCCAGCAGCGTTAGACAGGGAAATGGGGAGACCCAGTACTTC
J gene: TRBJ2-5
clone size: few
D gene: TRBD1
V gene: TRBV9

CDR3 protein: CASSLIAGNTIYF
CDR3 DNA: TGCGCCAGCAGCTTGATAGCTGGAAACACCATATATTTT
J gene: TRBJ1-3
clone size: -
D gene: -
V gene: TRBV5-1

CDR3 protein: CASSLQGQGWNEQFF
CDR3 DNA: TGCGCCAGCAGCTTGCAGGGACAGGGTTGGAATGAGCAGTTCTTC
J gene: TRBJ2-1
clone size: -
D gene: TRBD1
V gene: TRBV5-1

CDR3 protein: CASSRGPSSYEQYF
CDR3 DNA: TGTGCCAGCAGCCGAGGACCCAGCTCCTACGAGCAGTACTTC
J gene: TRBJ2-7
clone size: many
D gene: -
V gene: TRBV6-5

CDR3 protein: CASSIAASGGYGYTF
CDR3 DNA: TGTGCCAGTAGTATAGCTGCGAGCGGAGGGTATGGCTACACCTTC
J gene: TRBJ1-2
clone size: few
D gene: -
V gene: TRBV19

CDR3 protein: CASSWLGVGSSYNEQFF
CDR3 DNA: TGTGCCAGCAGCTGGCTCGGTGTCGGAAGCTCCTACAATGAGCAGTTCTTC
J gene: TRBJ2-1
clone size: -
D gene: -
V gene: TRBV7-2

CDR3 protein: CASSLTGEWGEQYF
CDR3 DNA: TGCGCCAGCAGCTTGACTGGGGAATGGGGCGAGCAGTACTTC
J gene: TRBJ2-7
clone size: -
D gene: -
V gene: TRBV5-1

CDR3 protein: CASSDPGSSEQYF
CDR3 DNA: TGTGCCAGCAGTGACCCTGGATCCAGCGAGCAGTACTTC
J gene: TRBJ2-7
clone size: few
D gene: -
V gene: TRBV6-5

CDR3 protein: CASSLGGVNTGELFF
CDR3 DNA: TGCGCCAGCAGCTTGGGAGGAGTGAACACCGGGGAGCTGTTTTTT
J gene: TRBJ2-2
clone size: -
D gene: -
V gene: TRBV5-1

CDR3 protein: CASSPGLTVDYGYTF
CDR3 DNA: TGTGCCAGCAGCCCTGGTTTGACAGTCGACTATGGCTACACCTTC
J gene: TRBJ1-2
clone size: -
D gene: -
V gene: TRBV7-2

CDR3 protein: CASSERRAAEAFF
CDR3 DNA: TGTGCCAGCAGTGAAAGGAGGGCTGCTGAAGCTTTCTTT
J gene: TRBJ1-1
clone size: -
D gene: -
V gene: TRBV6-1

CDR3 protein: CASCPGQGAGNEKLFF
CDR3 DNA: TGTGCCAGCTGCCCGGGCCAGGGCGCCGGGAATGAAAAACTGTTTTTT
J gene: TRBJ1-4
clone size: -
D gene: -
V gene: TRBV6-6

CDR3 protein: CAWKQDGLGYTF
CDR3 DNA: TGTGCCTGGAAACAGGACGGCCTTGGCTACACCTTC
J gene: TRBJ1-2
clone size: many
D gene: -
V gene: TRBV30